The 23 T cell receptor beta chains presented below share a single source sample, sequenced in a study of T-cell memory formation after mild COVID-19 (dated by TCRdb to 2020 to 2022). Receptor libraries were prepared by 5' RACE. TCRdb names Illumina NovaSeq 6000 as the instrument used. TCRdb cleaned the public reads at Q25 with fastp, built clones with MiXCR and kept in-frame beta chains. Rows with one shared CDR3 protein collapse into an entry with the most common genes and DNA. The sample table shows about 90,000 distinct CDR3 sequences, and more than 12% are seen once. Around two fifths of the sample belongs to the ten largest clones. The specimen was PBMCs or a T cell subset sorted from them (not recorded which). The receptors originated from a man aged 18 to 30 who had mild COVID-19 (a few samples of this study predate the infection). The sample titles of this study are shuffled in the database, so cell type and time point are left out; the donor was told from shared clones.

The chain couples TRBV7-2 to TRBJ2-7; 8 positions match TRBD2. Germline V gene data show CDR1 as SGHTA and CDR2 as FQGNSA. This CDR3 is 17 amino acids long. The ends lost 2 bases at V and 4 bases at J; junction bases unmatched: 13. The CDR3 DNA reads as TGTGCCAGCAGCTTACCCAGCGGGGGTGGACCGGGGTACGAGCAGTACTTC. As protein: CASSLPSGGGPGYEQYF.

The chain uses TRBV13 and TRBJ2-7; 10 bases align to TRBD1. The CDR3 covers 14 residues. Germline loops: CDR1 PRHDT, CDR2 FYEKMQ (reference sequence). V trimming: 5 bases; J trimming: 2 bases; junction bases outside the gene matches: 3. For the CDR3, the DNA is TGTGCCAGCAGCAGGACAGGGGGGCCCTACGAGCAGTACTTC. This sequence encodes CASSRTGGPYEQYF.

This clonotype occurred a few times. The rearrangement uses TRBV4-2 and TRBJ2-3, with D perhaps being TRBD1 or TRBD2 (6 bases each). Germline V gives CDR1 LGHNA, CDR2 YNFKEQ. The CDR3 is 16 residues long. V lost 3 bases, J lost 2 bases, and 15 bases lay in between. CDR3: CASSQFQGGNTDTQYF. CDR3 DNA: TGTGCCAGCAGCCAGTTCCAAGGGGGGAACACAGATACGCAGTATTTT.

The chain recombines TRBV12-3 or TRBV12-4 with TRBJ1-4; D may be TRBD1 (5 bases). CDR3 length: 15 amino acids. V was trimmed by 6 bases and J by 5 bases, leaving 16 bases between them. The CDR3 loop reads CASSRQGASNEKLFF. CDR3 DNA: TGTGCCAGCAGCCGACAAGGGGCGTCAAATGAAAAACTGTTTTTT.

The V and J genes are TRBV20-1 and TRBJ1-5, with 9 bases aligning to TRBD1. The CDR3 is made up of 16 amino acids. CDR1 and CDR2 from the germline V gene are DFQATT and SNEGSKA (reference sequence). Losses at the gene ends were 0 bases for V and 7 bases for J; bases not matched to a gene: 10. The CDR3 coding sequence is TGCAGTGCTAGAGATCCAATGGGACAGGGCGGGCAGCCCCAGCATTTT. Its protein product is CSARDPMGQGGQPQHF.

The chain is built from TRBV4-3 and TRBJ2-5; no firm D call. V was shortened by 3 bases and J by 3 bases, with 5 bases between the two germline ends. CDR1 and CDR2 (germline): LGHNA, YSLEER. The CDR3 sequence is 12 residues long. CDR3 residues: CASSHNEETQYF. The CDR3 DNA sequence: TGCGCCAGCAGCCATAACGAAGAGACCCAGTACTTC.

The chain carries TRBV5-1 and TRBJ2-7; tentatively, D is TRBD2 (6 bases). This CDR3 comprises 16 residues. V was clipped by 0 bases and J by 5 bases, with 18 bases between them. The germline V gene encodes CDR1 SGHRS and CDR2 YFSETQ. This CDR3 is CASSLAGGELRNEQYV. In DNA form, the CDR3 reads TGCGCCAGCAGCTTGGCTGGCGGGGAGTTAAGGAACGAGCAGTACGTC.

CDR3 in amino acids: CASSLAGTGGAAFF. The DNA for the CDR3 is TGCGCCAGCAGCTTGGCCGGGACAGGGGGCGCGGCTTTCTTT. V is TRBV5-1 and J is TRBJ1-1; 12 bases line up with TRBD1. Trimming cost V 0 bases and J 11 bases; bases outside gene matches: 5. The CDR3 totals 14 residues. In germline, CDR1 is SGHRS, CDR2 YFSETQ.

This clonotype was found a few times. This chain connects TRBV19 to TRBJ1-5, with D uncertain. V lost 5 bases to trimming and J lost 1 base, with 9 bases between them. Germline V CDR1 and CDR2: LNHDA, SQIVND (reference sequence). The CDR3 is 14 amino acids. CDR3 coding DNA: TGTGCCAGTAGTTGGGCAGACAGCAATCAGCCCCAGCATTTT. Its translation is CASSWADSNQPQHF. The full variable domain, in which reference TRBV19 and TRBJ1-5 provide the parts outside the CDR3, is DGGITQSPKYLFRKEGQNVTLSCEQNLNHDAMYWYRQDPGQGLRLIYYSQIVNDFQKGDIAEGYSVSREKKESFPLTVTSAQKNPTAFYLCASSWADSNQPQHFGDGTRLSIL.

A few counts support this clonotype. The V call is TRBV12-3 or TRBV12-4, the J call TRBJ1-3; a weak D match, TRBD1 (6 bases). The V end was cut by 6 bases, the J end by 2 bases, with 11 bases between. CDR3 length equals 14 residues. CDR3 amino acids: CASSKTGTGNTIYF. Here the CDR3 DNA reads TGTGCCAGCAGCAAAACAGGGACTGGAAACACCATATATTTT.

This clonotype occurred many times. This chain uses TRBV20-1 with TRBJ1-2; D uncertain. V shed 3 bases and J shed 2 bases, with 10 bases lying between them. There are 13 residues in the CDR3. Germline V lookup: CDR1 DFQATT, CDR2 SNEGSKA (reference sequence). CDR3 coding DNA: TGCAGTGCTAGGGGAGGCGGCAACTATGGCTACACCTTC. Translating gives CSARGGGNYGYTF.

The genes are TRBV11-2 and TRBJ2-3, with TRBD2 as a possible D gene (5 bases). V shed 0 bases and J shed 4 bases, with 20 bases lying between them. This CDR3 has 18 amino acids. Germline V lookup: CDR1 SGHAT, CDR2 FQNNGV. The CDR3 coding sequence is TGTGCCAGCAGCTTAGAGGAGGAGGCGACGTGGTACTCAGATACGCAGTATTTT. Amino acids: CASSLEEEATWYSDTQYF.

The chain uses TRBV6-5 and TRBJ2-3; 11 nucleotides match TRBD2. The CDR3 runs 18 residues. Germline V lookup: CDR1 MNHEY, CDR2 SVGAGI. The J segment lost 0 bases and the V segment lost 0 bases, leaving 5 bases of the junction unmatched. The CDR3 DNA reads TGTGCCAGCAGTTACTCTCCTAGCGGGGGGTCTAGCACAGATACGCAGTATTTT. It codes for CASSYSPSGGSSTDTQYF.

This chain links TRBV9 with TRBJ2-2, with D perhaps TRBD1 (5 bases). CDR3 size: 14 residues. V was pared by 0 bases and J by 3 bases, with 6 bases between. Germline CDR1 is SGDLS and CDR2 is YYNGEE. CDR3 bases: TGTGCCAGCAGCGTAGTACAGGACACCGGGGAGCTGTTTTTT. Encoded protein: CASSVVQDTGELFF.

V usage is TRBV9 and J usage is TRBJ2-1; D assignment may be TRBD1 or TRBD2 (5 bases each). Germline CDR1 SGDLS, CDR2 YYNGEE. The length of the CDR3 is 12 residues. Trimming took 0 bases from V and 12 from J, leaving 10 bases between them. The CDR3 nucleotides are TGTGCCAGCAGCGTAGGGCCTGGGGGGCAGTTCTTC. Residues: CASSVGPGGQFF. The full variable domain, in which reference TRBV9 and TRBJ2-1 provide the parts outside the CDR3, is DSGVTQTPKHLITATGQRVTLRCSPRSGDLSVYWYQQSLDQGLQFLIQYYNGEERAKGNILERFSAQQFPDLHSELNLSSLELGDSALYFCASSVGPGGQFFGPGTRLTVL.

This chain joins TRBV4-1 and TRBJ2-1; the D gene is possibly TRBD1 (5 bases). The CDR3 has 18 amino acids. Per germline, CDR1 MGHRA and CDR2 YSYEKL. Deletions cut 3 bases from V and 12 bases from J, with 30 bases between. CDR3 sequence (DNA): TGCGCCAGCAGCCAGGTCCCAGATCAGGTCGTTAGGTTTAGGGGGCAGTTCTTC. It codes for CASSQVPDQVVRFRGQFF.

This chain uses TRBV11-2 with TRBJ2-7; D call uncertain. Trimming pared 5 bases from V and 2 bases from J, leaving 10 bases between. CDR3 length: 13 amino acids. In germline, CDR1 is SGHAT, CDR2 FQNNGV. This chain's CDR3 is CASSDPLPYEQYF. CDR3 bases: TGTGCCAGCAGCGATCCCTTACCCTACGAGCAGTACTTC.

The chain links TRBV11-2 to TRBJ2-3; D is ambiguous. Germline V lookup: CDR1 SGHAT, CDR2 FQNNGV. V was shortened by 1 base and J by 1 base, with 6 bases between the two germline ends. The CDR3 length is 14 residues. The CDR3 loop is CASSLAFRTDTQYF. In DNA, the CDR3 is TGTGCCAGCAGCTTAGCCTTCCGCACAGATACGCAGTATTTT.

This clonotype was seen only a few times. This chain uses TRBV5-1 with TRBJ2-2; perhaps D is TRBD1 or TRBD2 (5 bases each). This CDR3 contains 17 residues. V was shortened by 0 bases and J by 2 bases, with 14 bases between the two germline ends. Germline V gene data show CDR1 as SGHRS and CDR2 as YFSETQ. The CDR3 bases are TGCGCCAGCAGCTTGGACGAGTCGGGGCCCAACACCGGGGAGCTGTTTTTT. This gives the protein CASSLDESGPNTGELFF.

J is TRBJ1-4 and V is TRBV7-9; D gene uncertain. Per germline, CDR1 SEHNR and CDR2 FQNEAQ (reference sequence). The ends were cut back, 5 bases at V and 7 bases at J, with 20 bases in the middle. This CDR3 has 16 amino acids. The CDR3 is CASSHFGRTAFEKLFF. The CDR3 DNA is TGTGCCAGCAGCCATTTCGGGCGTACGGCCTTTGAAAAACTGTTTTTT.

Only a few counts were recorded for this clonotype. The chain links TRBV19 to TRBJ2-5; D not resolved. This CDR3 is 11 amino acids long. CDR1 and CDR2 (germline): LNHDA, SQIVND (reference sequence). Deletions cut 7 bases from V and 7 bases from J, with 10 bases between. As DNA, the CDR3 is TGTGCCAGTATGCTAGGTGGGACCCAGTACTTC. Translating gives CASMLGGTQYF.

The sample holds a few counts of this clonotype. The V and J genes are TRBV7-6 and TRBJ1-1; unclear D gene. The ends were cut back, 5 bases at V and 2 bases at J, with 12 bases in the middle. Germline V lookup: CDR1 SGHVS, CDR2 FNYEAQ. This CDR3 has 14 amino acids. The DNA of the CDR3 is TGTGCCAGCAGCACTATATCACAAAACACTGAAGCTTTCTTT. This sequence encodes CASSTISQNTEAFF.

V and J are TRBV29-1 and TRBJ2-7; perhaps TRBD2 as D (5 bases). CDR3 length: 12 residues. Germline CDR1 reads SQVTM; CDR2 reads ANQGSEA. Trimming removed 2 bases at V and 6 bases at J, with 11 bases between. This CDR3 reads CSVEHVAGEQYF. The CDR3 DNA reads as TGCAGCGTTGAACACGTCGCGGGCGAGCAGTACTTC.